The rows below give T cell receptor beta chains drawn from one sample of a study of T cells in localized non-small cell lung cancer. Assay: immunoSEQ multiplex PCR; the TCRdb copy retains only in-frame clones and omits some. There are tens of thousands of clones in the sample; roughly 84% occur only once, and approximately 5.1% lies in the top ten. The material sequenced was PBMCs, taken before any cancer treatment. Every receptor here comes from a man aged 40 to 70 with stage II lung adenocarcinoma. Both conserved end residues are part of each CDR3. The D gene is left open where the match is weak. Size is stated for part of the rows, as once, few or many counts, or as a class when the clone is expanded.

D gene	V gene	J gene	clone size	CDR3 protein	CDR3 DNA
.	TRBV11-2	TRBJ1-1	.	CASSFQEIGTEAFF	TGTGCCAGCAGCTTCCAGGAGATTGGGACTGAAGCTTTCTTT
TRBD2	TRBV19	TRBJ2-1	.	CASSIPGLAYNEQFF	TGTGCCAGTAGCATTCCGGGACTAGCTTACAATGAGCAGTTCTTC
.	TRBV27	TRBJ2-3	.	CASSLLLSSTDTQYF	TGTGCCAGCAGTTTACTGTTATCTAGCACAGATACGCAGTATTTT
.	TRBV7-9	TRBJ2-7	.	CASSPDGSGSYEQYF	TGTGCCAGCAGCCCCGACGGCAGCGGATCCTACGAGCAGTACTTC
TRBD1	TRBV19	TRBJ1-6	.	CASSPQGAQGSPLHF	TGTGCCAGTAGTCCACAGGGGGCGCAGGGTTCACCCCTCCACTTT
.	TRBV19	TRBJ1-1	.	CASRTQGPGGDTEAFF	TGTGCCAGTAGGACACAGGGCCCCGGGGGAGACACTGAAGCTTTCTTT
.	TRBV18	TRBJ2-1	.	CASSRPNAGREDYNEQFF	TGTGCCAGCTCACGACCGAACGCGGGGCGCGAGGACTACAATGAGCAGTTCTTC
.	TRBV5-1	TRBJ2-3	.	CASSYSRGTDTQYF	TGCGCCAGCAGCTATTCCAGGGGCACAGATACGCAGTATTTT
.	TRBV4-1	TRBJ1-2	.	CASSQMDGQVYGYTF	TGCGCCAGCAGCCAGATGGACGGGCAAGTCTATGGCTACACCTTC
.	TRBV5-1	TRBJ2-2	.	CASSLETASTGELFF	TGCGCCAGCAGCTTGGAAACGGCGAGCACCGGGGAGCTGTTTTTT
.	TRBV19	TRBJ2-7	.	CASSQSDSGPYEQYF	TGTGCCAGTAGTCAGAGCGACAGCGGACCCTACGAGCAGTACTTC
.	TRBV5-1	TRBJ2-2	.	CASSLEQITGELFF	TGCGCCAGCAGCTTGGAACAGATCACCGGGGAGCTGTTTTTT
.	TRBV27	TRBJ1-5	.	CASNRGSNIYSNQPQHF	TGTGCCAGCAACCGGGGGTCGAATATTTATAGCAATCAGCCCCAGCATTTT
TRBD1	TRBV10-3	TRBJ2-1	.	CAIRGQAKDNEQFF	TGTGCCATCAGGGGACAGGCAAAAGACAATGAGCAGTTCTTC
.	TRBV23-1	TRBJ1-5	.	CASSQISQHF	TGCGCCAGCAGTCAGATTAGCCAGCATTTT
TRBD1	TRBV29-1	TRBJ1-1	.	CSGGLATGRTEAFF	TGCAGCGGAGGACTGGCGACAGGGCGCACTGAAGCTTTCTTT
.	TRBV7-8	TRBJ2-7	.	CASSLASGEQYF	TGTGCCAGCAGCTTAGCGTCCGGAGAGCAGTACTTC
.	TRBV30	TRBJ1-4	.	CAWSQKGAGMSEKLFF	TGTGCCTGGAGTCAGAAAGGGGCGGGGATGAGTGAAAAACTGTTTTTT
.	TRBV28	TRBJ2-3	.	CASSPRGGVGADTQYF	TGTGCCAGCAGTCCCCGAGGGGGGGTAGGGGCAGATACGCAGTATTTT
TRBD1	TRBV4-1	TRBJ1-2	.	CASSQLFRDRLRGYTF	TGCGCCAGCAGCCAATTATTCCGGGACAGGTTACGAGGCTACACCTTC
TRBD1	TRBV6-6	TRBJ1-2	.	CASTAQTGFNNGYTF	TGTGCCAGCACCGCTCAGACAGGGTTTAATAATGGCTACACCTTC
.	TRBV28	TRBJ2-3	few	CASSNSDRLTDTQYF	TGTGCCAGCAGCAACTCGGACAGACTAACAGATACGCAGTATTTT
TRBD1	TRBV28	TRBJ1-1	.	CASSSRQGRSEAFF	TGTGCCAGCAGCTCCCGACAGGGCCGTTCTGAAGCTTTCTTT
.	TRBV12-5	TRBJ2-5	.	CASAPDSLYQETQYF	TGTGCTAGTGCCCCGGACAGCCTGTACCAAGAGACCCAGTACTTC
.	TRBV13	TRBJ1-1	.	CASSGTVLDTEAFF	TGTGCCAGCAGCGGAACGGTGCTGGACACTGAAGCTTTCTTT
.	TRBV6-1	TRBJ2-3	.	CASTRQGQGTDTQYF	TGTGCCAGCACCCGCCAGGGGCAGGGCACAGATACGCAGTATTTT
.	TRBV18	TRBJ1-1	medium-sized	CASSPGAAATEAFF	TGTGCCAGCTCACCCGGAGCGGCTGCGACTGAAGCTTTCTTT
.	TRBV10-1	TRBJ1-1	.	CASSAGNQRMNTEAFF	TGCGCCAGCAGTGCCGGGAACCAGAGAATGAACACTGAAGCTTTCTTT
.	TRBV7-3	TRBJ2-6	.	CASSLVSGANVLTF	TGTGCCAGCAGCTTAGTCTCTGGGGCCAACGTCCTGACTTTC
TRBD2	TRBV19	TRBJ2-1	.	CASSPLAGGPLF	TGTGCCAGTAGTCCCCTAGCGGGGGGGCCGCTCTTC
.	TRBV18	TRBJ1-1	.	CASSPGGNTEAFF	TGTGCCAGCTCACCCGGGGGGAACACTGAAGCTTTCTTT
.	TRBV4-3	TRBJ1-2	large	CASSQGSKSNYGYTF	TGCGCCAGCAGCCAAGGGAGTAAGAGTAACTATGGCTACACCTTC
.	TRBV6-1	TRBJ1-2	few	CASSEDGQIYGYTF	TGTGCCAGCAGTGAAGATGGCCAAATCTATGGCTACACCTTC
.	TRBV5-6	TRBJ1-1	.	CASSFPGQGTTEAFF	TGTGCCAGCAGCTTCCCTGGCCAGGGTACCACTGAAGCTTTCTTT
.	TRBV29-1	TRBJ2-1	.	CSVVGYYNEQFF	TGCAGCGTTGTTGGGTATTACAATGAGCAGTTCTTC
TRBD1	TRBV10-1	TRBJ1-1	once	CASSESMGQGEVGTEAFF	TGCGCCAGCAGTGAGTCAATGGGACAGGGGGAAGTTGGCACTGAAGCTTTCTTT
.	TRBV4-1	TRBJ1-2	.	CASSQDQGLDYGYTF	TGCGCCAGCAGCCAAGATCAGGGGCTGGACTATGGCTACACCTTC
.	TRBV6-6	TRBJ1-1	.	CASSYENTEAFF	TGTGCCAGCAGTTACGAGAACACTGAAGCTTTCTTT
.	TRBV4-1	TRBJ2-4	.	CASSQAPLGDKNIQYF	TGCGCCAGCAGCCAAGCCCCATTAGGAGATAAAAACATTCAGTACTTC
TRBD1	TRBV5-1	TRBJ2-5	.	CASSLVEGQGGETQYF	TGCGCCAGCAGCTTGGTCGAGGGACAGGGTGGGGAGACCCAGTACTTC
TRBD1	TRBV4-1	TRBJ1-2	.	CASSQDIGQGLLYGYTF	TGCGCCAGCAGCCAAGATATAGGACAGGGCCTCCTCTATGGCTACACCTTC
TRBD2	TRBV2	TRBJ2-1	.	CASSKTSGSVTGYNEQFF	TGTGCCAGCAGTAAGACTAGCGGGAGCGTTACGGGGTACAATGAGCAGTTCTTC
TRBD1	TRBV30	TRBJ2-2	.	CAWSGTGENTGELFF	TGTGCCTGGAGTGGGACAGGGGAGAACACCGGGGAGCTGTTTTTT
.	TRBV9	TRBJ1-1	once	CASSVGTEPGTEAFF	TGTGCCAGCAGCGTAGGGACGGAGCCGGGCACTGAAGCTTTCTTT
.	TRBV10-1	TRBJ2-7	.	CASSETSLAYEQYF	TGCGCCAGCAGTGAAACGTCATTAGCCTACGAGCAGTACTTC
.	TRBV5-8	TRBJ1-5	.	CASSLQGFSNQPQHF	TGTGCCAGCAGCTTACAGGGATTTAGCAATCAGCCCCAGCATTTT
.	TRBV5-3	TRBJ2-5	.	CARSCWGRETQYF	TGTGCCAGAAGCTGCTGGGGGAGAGAGACCCAGTACTTC
.	TRBV10-3	TRBJ2-3	.	CAIGPTDTQYF	TGTGCCATCGGCCCTACGGATACGCAGTATTTT
.	TRBV7-9	TRBJ1-2	.	CASSDDPYGYTF	TGTGCCAGCAGCGACGACCCCTATGGCTACACCTTC
TRBD1	TRBV14	TRBJ2-7	.	CASSQVGWTGGPYEQYF	TGTGCCAGCAGCCAGGTTGGTTGGACAGGGGGTCCCTACGAGCAGTACTTC